This T cell receptor (beta chain) was recovered during a study of T cell repertoires in cytomegalovirus infection. This clonotype has more than one count but fewer than ten. Germline V gene lookup returns CDR1 MRHNA and CDR2 SNTAGT. The ends lost 2 bases at V and 7 bases at J; junction bases unmatched: 4. This CDR3 spans 13 amino acids. TCRdb recomputed calls from the reads with MiXCR, one row per CDR3 protein. The sample shows fewer than 200,000 distinct CDR3 sequences, 13% to 15% of them seen only once. The TCR originated in a human donor in good health (CMV status not recorded). Some clones in this sample may be carry-over from other donors' samples. Sequencing was performed on PBMCs. The genes are TRBV6-4 and TRBJ1-2; TRBD1 matches at 7 bases. The CDR3 spells CASSDDRAGGYTF. The DNA for the CDR3 is TGTGCCAGCAGTGACGACAGGGCCGGTGGCTACACCTTC.